What follows is one T cell receptor beta chain and its context. The antigen it binds to is not known. Per-base qualities were not stored, and no clone one base away is much larger. This entry belongs to a study of glioma-infiltrating T cells after dendritic cell vaccination (dated by TCRdb to the mid-2010s). As for the study more broadly: A cohort of approximately 15 glioblastoma patients from Phase I and II dendritic cell vaccination trials was included, of whom 9 were newly diagnosed and 6 had recurrent disease. Between about 2003 and 2012, patients were given autologous tumor lysate-pulsed dendritic cell vaccination. In glioblastoma patients vaccinated with dendritic cells, deep sequencing of TCR beta CDR3 regions served to measure tumor-infiltrating lymphocyte content and to compare repertoires between tumor and blood. Each patient was given three intradermal dendritic cell vaccine injections, spaced two weeks apart, in the arm below the axilla. The vaccine consisted of monocyte-derived dendritic cells cultured seven days with IL-4 and GM-CSF, then pulsed overnight with autologous tumor lysate. TCR sequencing metrics, including TIL content and tumor-blood repertoire overlap, were correlated with survival after dendritic cell vaccination. The paper's findings and limits, for the study overall: TCR clonality showed no direct relationship with survival, which suggests that a diverse polyclonal response may be important. The response model built on TCR overlap across three groups was characterized as speculative, with prospective validation still needed. Higher estimated pretreatment TIL content predicted longer time to progression and overall survival after dendritic cell vaccination. The cohort was small and heterogeneous, few patients had complete blood and tumor sets, and even fewer had initial-recurrent tumor pairs.

The CDR3 holds 15 amino acids from the cysteine to the phenylalanine. Only the CDR3 portion is preserved as DNA: 45 bases, with reading frame beginning at the first base. According to the germline V gene (reference sequence), CDR1 reads SGHNT and CDR2 reads YYREEE. V sheds 10 bases and J sheds 0 bases, leaving 20 bases between their ends. The immunoSEQ assay amplified TCRB CDR3 regions from 1.5 to 2.5 micrograms of genomic DNA, or from all available DNA when less than that amount was available. The multiplex PCR relied on 60 forward primers for TCR V beta segments and 13 reverse primers for J beta segments. Synthetic control templates were spiked into each sample at limiting dilution to estimate reads per starting template. The Illumina HiSeq System generated sequencing reads of 87 bp. The paper's data handling went like this. To remove PCR and sequencing errors, closely related sequences were merged with a nearest neighbor algorithm. TCR overlap was defined as the percentage of unique tumor TCR beta sequences that were also found in the peripheral blood of the same patient. TCRdb limited this immuneACCESS table to in-frame rearrangements with V and J called. A share of clones is missing; checked studies link under half to unresolved V genes, and the rest is unexplained. From that table come the V and J calls and clone size; the DNA was used to work out D and trimming. The sample table contains tens of thousands of clones; only one count was recorded for 85% to 90% of them. Together, the top ten hold roughly 9% of the sample.

The time point label, read with the paper, signifies: after dendritic cell vaccination, including at tumor progression/relapse. Patients were selected for having adequate residual fresh-frozen tumor tissue and more than two years of available survival data. Although molecular status otherwise differed among the glioblastoma patients, no patient had an isocitrate dehydrogenase mutation. PBMC were collected before vaccination, two weeks after the third vaccination, and at tumor progression if tumor progression occurred. The Qiagen DNeasy Blood extraction Kit was used to extract genomic DNA. In this chain, TRBV5-4 is recombined with TRBJ2-7; a tentative D call is TRBD2 (6 bases match). This specimen was blood, taken after dendritic cell vaccination. The sequence was collected from a human donor with glioblastoma. For the CDR3, the sequence is CAGNFQGLSSYEQYF. Here is the DNA: TGTGCCGGCAACTTCCAGGGACTCAGCTCCTACGAGCAGTACTTC.